The table lists the clone carrying this T cell receptor beta chain with many counts. The antigen remains unidentified. TCR alpha and beta CDR3 regions were amplified from RNA using iRepertoire nested multiplex PCR. One-step reverse transcription and amplification started from around 100-400 ng of tissue mRNA or PBMC total RNA. TCRdb re-called the multiplex PCR reads through MiXCR, storing one row per CDR3 protein. The sample consists of fewer than 200,000 distinct CDR3 sequences, roughly 32% of them appearing once. The V gene lost 2 bases and the J gene lost 5 bases, with 6 bases spanning the gap. Germline V lookup: CDR1 DFQATT, CDR2 SNEGSKA (reference sequence). This CDR3 spans 11 amino acids. This entry comes from a study of glioma-infiltrating T cells. Findings of the study overall: Very few CDR3 sequences were shared between tissue and blood. Gliomas, especially low-grade, showed above-expected tissue-blood divergence; non-neoplastic patients showed below.

This receptor was taken from a human donor with low-grade glioma or glioblastoma, undergoing nonglioma brain surgery, or in good health (not recorded which). Input material: glioma tissue, nonneoplastic brain tissue, or PBMCs (not recorded which). This chain joins TRBV20-1 and TRBJ2-5, with D unresolved. CDR3 amino acids: CSARWSETQYF. CDR3 DNA sequence: TGCAGTGCTAGATGGTCGGAGACCCAGTACTTC.